This T cell receptor (beta chain) is drawn from a study of CD8+ T cells in alopecia areata. Study conclusions and caveats: Administration of tofacitinib significantly diminished scalp clonality and expanded CD8+ clones within the top 100. Many of the expanded lesional clones endured in scalp and blood while on tofacitinib. Patients shared TCRs less clearly than mice did, possibly for HLA-related reasons.

Concerning this clone: As yet, its antigen is unknown.

The treatment: oral pan-JAK inhibitor, 5-10 mg twice daily. Sampling of alopecia areata patients yielded lesional scalp punch biopsies as well as peripheral blood. cDNA prepared by RNA extraction and subsequent reverse transcription served as the template for sequencing. Assay: immunoSEQ multiplex PCR; the TCRdb copy retains only in-frame clones and omits some. The table lists over 150,000 clones, more than 55% of them singletons. The sample was CD4+ T cells sorted from blood, taken at week 4, from a patient treated with tofacitinib. The TCR comes from a human donor with alopecia areata.

The CDR3 region is CSDRQGANEKLFF. The CDR3 region has the DNA TGCAGCGATCGACAGGGCGCTAATGAAAAACTGTTTTTT. The V call is TRBV29-1, the J call TRBJ1-4, with 7 bases aligning to TRBD1. The trim removed 7 bases at V and 3 bases at J, leaving 5 bases unmatched. The CDR3 runs to 13 residues. The V gene's germline CDR1 is SQVTM and CDR2 ANQGSEA. Filled out from reference TRBV29-1 and TRBJ1-4, the complete variable domain reads SAVISQKPSRDICQRGTSLTIQCQVDSQVTMMFWYRQQPGQSLTLIATANQGSEATYESGFVIDKFPISRPNLTFSTLTVSNMSPEDSSIYLCSDRQGANEKLFFGSGTQLSVL.